A single sample gave rise to the 5 T cell receptor beta chains below, sequenced in a study of Ad26.COV2.S vaccination and SARS-CoV-2 variants. Repertoires were generated with immunoSEQ multiplex PCR, while TCRdb's copy carries only in-frame clones and drops some. The sample shows some 640,000 clones, 89% of them seen only once. Specified treatment: some 20 received Ad26.COV2.S at low or high dose, single or two shots; several received placebo; per-sample allocation not given. Sampling was done on day 63 after the first vaccine or placebo injection. This specimen consisted of peripheral blood, obtained in a trial of Ad26.COV2.S vaccine versus placebo. The origin of the receptors is a person aged 18-65 years who received the Ad26.COV2.S COVID-19 vaccine or a placebo.

The table lists this clone with a count of one. J is TRBJ1-1 and V is TRBV18; D might be TRBD1 (5 bases). Germline assignment: CDR1 KGHSH and CDR2 LQKENI. Trimming left V 4 bases short and J 2 bases short, with 17 bases between. The CDR3 sequence is 16 residues long. CDR3 sequence: CASSLRTQDANTEAFF. Written as DNA, the CDR3 is TGTGCCAGCTCACTGCGGACACAGGATGCAAACACTGAAGCTTTCTTT. The full variable domain, with the rest looked up from reference TRBV18 and TRBJ1-1, is NAGVMQNPRHLVRRRGQEARLRCSPMKGHSHVYWYRQLPEEGLKFMVYLQKENIIDESGMPKERFSAEFPKEGPSILRIQQVVRGDSAAYFCASSLRTQDANTEAFFGQGTRLTVV.

The chain uses TRBV5-4 and TRBJ1-2, with 10 positions matching TRBD1. The germline gives CDR1 SGHNT, CDR2 YYREEE (reference sequence). V trimming: 0 bases; J trimming: 8 bases; junction bases outside the gene matches: 4. The CDR3 is 14 amino acids. The CDR3 nucleotides are TGTGCCAGCAGCTTGGGACAGGGGGCGTGGGGCTACACCTTC. Translation: CASSLGQGAWGYTF.

The chain couples TRBV30 to TRBJ2-4, with 9 bases fitting TRBD2. This CDR3 has 12 amino acids. V was pared by 8 bases and J by 7 bases, with 6 bases of the junction left unmatched. Germline CDR1 is GTSNPN and CDR2 is SVGIG (reference sequence). The DNA for the CDR3 is TGTGCCGGCGGGGGGGCTCTTAACATTCAGTACTTC. Its translation is CAGGGALNIQYF.

Remarks on this clone: This may be a read error, as it is one base from a much larger clone. The rearrangement joins TRBV5-6 to TRBJ1-1; the D is unclear. The CDR3 consists of 12 residues. With 0 bases removed from V and 3 bases from J, the gap between germline ends came to 3 bases. CDR1 SGHDT and CDR2 YYEEEE come from the germline V gene. CDR3 protein: CASSLADTEAFF. The CDR3 DNA reads as TGTGCCAGCAGCTTGGCGGACACTGAAGCTTTCTTT.

V gene TRBV5-5 combines with J gene TRBJ1-5, with 8 bases lining up with TRBD1. V was pared by 2 bases and J by 4 bases, with 2 bases of the junction left unmatched. The CDR3 has 14 amino acids. Germline V gene sequence: CDR1 SGHKS, CDR2 YYEKEE (reference sequence). The CDR3 DNA reads TGTGCCAGCAGCTTCCGGACAGGGAATCAGCCCCAGCATTTT. Residues: CASSFRTGNQPQHF. Combining the CDR3 with reference TRBV5-5 and TRBJ1-5 gives the whole variable domain DAGVTQSPTHLIKTRGQQVTLRCSPISGHKSVSWYQQVLGQGPQFIFQYYEKEERGRGNFPDRFSARQFPNYSSELNVNALLLGDSALYLCASSFRTGNQPQHFGDGTRLSIL.